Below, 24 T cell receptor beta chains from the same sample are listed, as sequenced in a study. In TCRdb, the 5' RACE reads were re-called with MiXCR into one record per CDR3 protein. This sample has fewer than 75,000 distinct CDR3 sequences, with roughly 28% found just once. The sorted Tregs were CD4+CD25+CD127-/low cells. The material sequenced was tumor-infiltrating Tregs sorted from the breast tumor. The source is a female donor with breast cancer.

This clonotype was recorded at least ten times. The CDR3, as DNA: TGCGCCAGCAGCACCCAGGGGGCGTTAACTGAAGCTTTCTTT. This gives the protein CASSTQGALTEAFF. The chain couples TRBV5-1 to TRBJ1-1; 8 bases are a match to TRBD1. V shed 4 bases, J shed 5 bases, and the junction held 7 bases outside the gene matches. Germline V gives CDR1 SGHRS, CDR2 YFSETQ. CDR3 length equals 14 residues.

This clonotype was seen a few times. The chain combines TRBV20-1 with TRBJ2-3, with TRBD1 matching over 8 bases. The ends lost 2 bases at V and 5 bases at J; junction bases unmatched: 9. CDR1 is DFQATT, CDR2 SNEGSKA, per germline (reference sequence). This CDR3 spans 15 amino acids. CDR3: CSARSQQGARDTQYF. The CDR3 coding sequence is TGCAGTGCTAGATCGCAGCAGGGGGCCAGAGATACGCAGTATTTT.

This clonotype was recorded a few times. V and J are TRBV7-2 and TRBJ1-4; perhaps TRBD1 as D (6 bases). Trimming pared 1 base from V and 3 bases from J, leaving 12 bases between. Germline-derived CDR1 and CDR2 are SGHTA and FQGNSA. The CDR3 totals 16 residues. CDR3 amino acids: CASSLGRGVANEKLFF. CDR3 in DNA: TGTGCCAGCAGCTTAGGAAGGGGGGTTGCTAATGAAAAACTGTTTTTT.

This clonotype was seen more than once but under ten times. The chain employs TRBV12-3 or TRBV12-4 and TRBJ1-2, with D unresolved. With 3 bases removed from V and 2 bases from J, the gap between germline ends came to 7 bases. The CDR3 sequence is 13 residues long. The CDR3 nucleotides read TGTGCCAGCAGTTTCCAGGAGAACTATGGCTACACCTTC. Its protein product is CASSFQENYGYTF.

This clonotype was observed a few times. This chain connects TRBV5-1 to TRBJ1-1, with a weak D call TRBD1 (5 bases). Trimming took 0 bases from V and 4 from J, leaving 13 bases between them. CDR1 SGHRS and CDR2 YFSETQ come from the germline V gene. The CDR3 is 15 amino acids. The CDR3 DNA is TGCGCCAGCAGCTTGGTCGGGCAGGGAGGCACTGAAGCTTTCTTT. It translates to CASSLVGQGGTEAFF.

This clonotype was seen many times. Here the CDR3 DNA reads TGTGCCAGCAGTTCTCGGACCTCCGGACTAGCGGGAGAATTGGGTGAGCAGTTCTTC. Translating gives CASSSRTSGLAGELGEQFF. The V gene is TRBV6-5, the J gene TRBJ2-1, with 13 positions matching TRBD2. The V gene's germline CDR1 is MNHEY and CDR2 SVGAGI. This CDR3 spans 19 amino acids. V trimming: 4 bases; J trimming: 9 bases; junction bases outside the gene matches: 18.

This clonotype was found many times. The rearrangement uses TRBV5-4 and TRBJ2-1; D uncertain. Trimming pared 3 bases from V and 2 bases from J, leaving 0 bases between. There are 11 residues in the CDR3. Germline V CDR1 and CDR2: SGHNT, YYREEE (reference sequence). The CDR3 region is CASSSYNEQFF. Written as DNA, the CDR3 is TGTGCCAGCAGCTCCTACAATGAGCAGTTCTTC.

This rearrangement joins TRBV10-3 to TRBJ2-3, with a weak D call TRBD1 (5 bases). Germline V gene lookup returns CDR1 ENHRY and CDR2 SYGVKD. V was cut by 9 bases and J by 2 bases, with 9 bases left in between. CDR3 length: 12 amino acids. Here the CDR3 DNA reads TGTGCCATACAGGATCTCACAGATACGCAGTATTTT. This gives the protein CAIQDLTDTQYF.

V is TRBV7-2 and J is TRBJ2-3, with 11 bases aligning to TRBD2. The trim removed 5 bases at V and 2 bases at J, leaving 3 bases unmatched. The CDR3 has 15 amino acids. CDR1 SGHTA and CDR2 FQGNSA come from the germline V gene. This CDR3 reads CASSPGLAVTDTQYF. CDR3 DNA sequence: TGTGCCAGCAGCCCGGGACTAGCGGTCACAGATACGCAGTATTTT. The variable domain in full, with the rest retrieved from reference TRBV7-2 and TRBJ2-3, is GAGVSQSPSNKVTEKGKDVELRCDPISGHTALYWYRQSLGQGLEFLIYFQGNSAPDKSGLPSDRFSAERTGGSVSTLTIQRTQQEDSAVYLCASSPGLAVTDTQYFGPGTRLTVL.

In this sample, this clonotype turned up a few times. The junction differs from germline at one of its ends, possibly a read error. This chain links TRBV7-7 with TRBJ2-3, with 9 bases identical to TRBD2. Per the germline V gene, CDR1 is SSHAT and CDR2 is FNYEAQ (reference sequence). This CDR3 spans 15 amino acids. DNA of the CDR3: TGTGCTAGCAGCGCTAGCGGGGTGGGCACAGATACGCAGTATTTT. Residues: CASSASGVGTDTQYF.

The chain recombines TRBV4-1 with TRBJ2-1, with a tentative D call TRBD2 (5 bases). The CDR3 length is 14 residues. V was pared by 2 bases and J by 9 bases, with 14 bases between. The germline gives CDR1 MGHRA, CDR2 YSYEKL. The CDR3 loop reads CASSQRETFGEQFF. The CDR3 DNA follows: TGCGCCAGCAGCCAAAGGGAGACCTTCGGTGAGCAGTTCTTC.

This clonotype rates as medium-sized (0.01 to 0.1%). In DNA form, the CDR3 reads TGTGCCAGCAGCCAAGATTGGGACTTTAATACGCAGTATTTT. Protein sequence: CASSQDWDFNTQYF. This chain links TRBV4-2 with TRBJ2-3; D is possibly TRBD2 (6 bases). Per the germline V gene, CDR1 is LGHNA and CDR2 is YNFKEQ. The CDR3 has 14 amino acids. The V gene lost 0 bases and the J gene lost 7 bases, with 11 bases spanning the gap.

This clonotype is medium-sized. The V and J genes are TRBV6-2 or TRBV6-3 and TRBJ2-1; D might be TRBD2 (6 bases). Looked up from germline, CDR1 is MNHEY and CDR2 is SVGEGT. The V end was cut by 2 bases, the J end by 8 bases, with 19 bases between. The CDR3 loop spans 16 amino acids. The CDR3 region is CASSYSPAGLTHEQFF. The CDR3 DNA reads TGTGCCAGCAGTTACAGTCCGGCGGGGCTAACCCATGAGCAGTTCTTC.

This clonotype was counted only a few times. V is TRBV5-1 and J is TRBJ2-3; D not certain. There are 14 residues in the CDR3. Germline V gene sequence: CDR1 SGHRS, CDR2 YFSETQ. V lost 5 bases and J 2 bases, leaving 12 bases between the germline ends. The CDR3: CASRSPQFTDTQYF. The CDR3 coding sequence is TGCGCCAGCAGGAGTCCCCAATTCACAGATACGCAGTATTTT.

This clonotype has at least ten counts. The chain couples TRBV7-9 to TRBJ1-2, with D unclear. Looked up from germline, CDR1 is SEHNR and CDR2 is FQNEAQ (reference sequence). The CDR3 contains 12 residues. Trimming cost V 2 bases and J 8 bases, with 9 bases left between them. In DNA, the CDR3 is TGTGCCAGCAGCTTAATAACGTGGGGCTACACCTTC. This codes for CASSLITWGYTF.

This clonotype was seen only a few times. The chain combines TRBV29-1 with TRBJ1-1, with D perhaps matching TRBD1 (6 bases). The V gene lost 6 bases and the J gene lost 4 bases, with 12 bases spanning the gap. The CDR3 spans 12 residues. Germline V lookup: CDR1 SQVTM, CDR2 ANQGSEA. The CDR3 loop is CSVSGGGTEAFF. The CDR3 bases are TGCAGCGTCTCCGGAGGGGGCACTGAAGCTTTCTTT.

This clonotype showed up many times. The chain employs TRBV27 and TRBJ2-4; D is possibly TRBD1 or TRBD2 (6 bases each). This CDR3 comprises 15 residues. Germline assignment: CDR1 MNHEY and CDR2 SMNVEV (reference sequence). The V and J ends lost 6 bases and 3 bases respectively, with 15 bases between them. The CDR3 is CASRSGGVGKNIQYF. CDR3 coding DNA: TGTGCCAGCAGGTCCGGGGGCGTCGGCAAAAACATTCAGTACTTC.

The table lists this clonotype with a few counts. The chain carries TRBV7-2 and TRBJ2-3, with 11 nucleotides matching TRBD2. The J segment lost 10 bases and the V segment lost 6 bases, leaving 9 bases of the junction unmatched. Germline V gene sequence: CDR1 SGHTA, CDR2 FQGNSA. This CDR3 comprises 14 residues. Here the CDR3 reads CASSSLLAGEAQYF. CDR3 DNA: TGTGCCAGCAGTTCCTTACTAGCGGGAGAGGCGCAGTATTTT.

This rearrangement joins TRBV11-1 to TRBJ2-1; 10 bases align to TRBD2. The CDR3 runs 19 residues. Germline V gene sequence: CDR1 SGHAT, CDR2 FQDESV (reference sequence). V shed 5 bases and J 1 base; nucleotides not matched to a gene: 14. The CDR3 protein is CASSPDGVAGGPSYNEQFF. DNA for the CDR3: TGTGCCAGCAGCCCCGACGGGGTAGCGGGAGGCCCATCCTACAATGAGCAGTTCTTC.

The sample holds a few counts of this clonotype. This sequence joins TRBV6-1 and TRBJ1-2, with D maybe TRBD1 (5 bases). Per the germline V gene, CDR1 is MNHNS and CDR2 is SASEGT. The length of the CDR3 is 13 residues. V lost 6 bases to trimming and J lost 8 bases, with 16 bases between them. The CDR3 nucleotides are TGTGCCAGCAGGAATGGGACGGGGAAAGGCTACACCTTC. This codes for CASRNGTGKGYTF.

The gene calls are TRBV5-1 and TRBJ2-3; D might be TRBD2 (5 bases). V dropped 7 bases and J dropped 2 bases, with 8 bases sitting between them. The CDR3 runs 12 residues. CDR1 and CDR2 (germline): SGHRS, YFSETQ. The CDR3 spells CASSADTDTQYF. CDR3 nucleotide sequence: TGCGCCAGCTCAGCGGACACAGATACGCAGTATTTT.

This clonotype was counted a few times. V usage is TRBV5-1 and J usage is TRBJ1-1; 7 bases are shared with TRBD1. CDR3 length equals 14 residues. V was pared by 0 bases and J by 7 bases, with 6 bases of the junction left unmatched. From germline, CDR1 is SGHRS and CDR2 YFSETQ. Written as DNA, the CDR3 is TGCGCCAGCAGCTTGGATTTCCACAGGGGTGAAGCTTTCTTT. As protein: CASSLDFHRGEAFF.

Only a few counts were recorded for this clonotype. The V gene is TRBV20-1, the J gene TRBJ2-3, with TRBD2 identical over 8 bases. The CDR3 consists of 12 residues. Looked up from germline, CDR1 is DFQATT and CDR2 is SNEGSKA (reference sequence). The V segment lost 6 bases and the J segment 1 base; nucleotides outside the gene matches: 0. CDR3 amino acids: CSAAGGTDTQYF. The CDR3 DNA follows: TGCAGTGCAGCGGGGGGCACAGATACGCAGTATTTT.

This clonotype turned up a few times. This CDR3 reads CASSPIRGFSYEQYF. CDR3 DNA sequence: TGTGCCAGCTCACCTATCAGGGGTTTTTCCTACGAGCAGTACTTC. The chain combines TRBV18 with TRBJ2-7; possibly TRBD1 for D (6 bases). V dropped 3 bases and J dropped 1 base, with 13 bases sitting between them. This CDR3 is 15 amino acids long. The germline V gene encodes CDR1 KGHSH and CDR2 LQKENI.